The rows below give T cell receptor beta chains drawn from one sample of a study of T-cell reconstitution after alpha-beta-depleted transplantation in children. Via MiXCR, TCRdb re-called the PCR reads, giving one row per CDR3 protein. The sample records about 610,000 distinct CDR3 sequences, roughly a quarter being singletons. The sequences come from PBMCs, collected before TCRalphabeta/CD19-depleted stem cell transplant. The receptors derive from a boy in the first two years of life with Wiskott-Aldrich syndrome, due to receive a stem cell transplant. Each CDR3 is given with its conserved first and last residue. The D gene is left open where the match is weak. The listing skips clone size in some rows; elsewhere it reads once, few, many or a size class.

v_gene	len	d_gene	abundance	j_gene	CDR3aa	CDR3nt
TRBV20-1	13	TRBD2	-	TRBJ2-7	CSTGLAGPYEQYF	TGCAGTACCGGACTAGCGGGACCCTACGAGCAGTACTTC
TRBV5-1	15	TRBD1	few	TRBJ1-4	CASSGTGKTNEKLFF	TGCGCCAGCAGCGGGACAGGGAAGACTAATGAAAAACTGTTTTTT
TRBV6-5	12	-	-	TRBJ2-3	CASSAGINTQYF	TGTGCCAGCAGTGCGGGAATAAATACGCAGTATTTT
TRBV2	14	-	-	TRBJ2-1	CASSQEEGVLEQFF	TGTGCCAGCAGTCAAGAAGAGGGAGTGCTTGAGCAGTTCTTC
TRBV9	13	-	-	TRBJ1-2	CASSPRENYGYTF	TGTGCCAGCAGCCCCAGGGAAAACTATGGCTACACCTTC
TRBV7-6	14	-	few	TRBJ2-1	CASSLAESYNEQFF	TGTGCCAGCAGCTTAGCGGAATCCTACAATGAGCAGTTCTTC
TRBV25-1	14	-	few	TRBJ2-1	CASSESGRYNEQFF	TGTGCCAGCAGTGAATCCGGCAGGTACAATGAGCAGTTCTTC
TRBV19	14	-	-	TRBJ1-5	CASSPGATNQPQHF	TGTGCCAGTAGCCCAGGGGCGACCAATCAGCCCCAGCATTTT
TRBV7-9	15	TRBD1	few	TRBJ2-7	CASSITGTGLDEQYF	TGTGCCAGCAGCATTACCGGGACAGGACTCGACGAGCAGTACTTC
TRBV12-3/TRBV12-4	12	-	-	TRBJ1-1	CASNNGLTEAFF	TGTGCCAGCAATAACGGATTAACTGAAGCTTTCTTT
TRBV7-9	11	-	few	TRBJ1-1	CASSRITEAFF	TGTGCCAGCAGCCGTATCACTGAAGCTTTCTTT
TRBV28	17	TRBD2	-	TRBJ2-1	CASSSLVRRELYNEQFF	TGTGCCAGCAGTTCCCTGGTGAGGCGGGAGTTGTACAATGAGCAGTTCTTC
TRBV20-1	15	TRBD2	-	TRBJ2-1	CSARWGGESLNEQFF	TGCAGTGCTAGATGGGGGGGGGAGTCCCTGAATGAGCAGTTCTTC
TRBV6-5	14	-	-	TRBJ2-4	CASSYTAELNIQYF	TGTGCCAGCAGTTACACTGCGGAGCTAAACATTCAGTACTTC
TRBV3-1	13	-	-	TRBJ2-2	CASSLRLTGELFF	TGTGCCAGCAGCCTCAGACTCACCGGGGAGCTGTTTTTT
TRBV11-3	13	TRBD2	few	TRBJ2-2	CASSPAGGGELFF	TGTGCCAGCAGCCCAGCGGGAGGCGGGGAGCTGTTTTTT
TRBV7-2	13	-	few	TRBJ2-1	CASTVAGYNEQFF	TGTGCCAGCACGGTTGCGGGATACAATGAGCAGTTCTTC
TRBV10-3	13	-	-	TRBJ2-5	CAISEARGETQYF	TGTGCCATCAGTGAGGCTAGAGGAGAGACCCAGTACTTC
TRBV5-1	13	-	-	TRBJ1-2	CASSLAAPYGYTF	TGCGCCAGCAGCTTGGCCGCTCCCTATGGCTACACCTTC
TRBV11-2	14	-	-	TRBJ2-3	CASSLIAEADTQYF	TGTGCCAGCAGCCTAATAGCGGAGGCGGATACGCAGTATTTT
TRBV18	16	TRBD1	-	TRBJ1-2	CASSPLHQGARYGYTF	TGTGCCAGCTCACCACTTCACCAGGGGGCTAGATATGGCTACACCTTC
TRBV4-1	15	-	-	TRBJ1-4	CASSQLPGHEEKLFF	TGCGCCAGCAGCCAATTGCCGGGACATGAGGAAAAACTGTTTTTT